A single sample gave rise to the 8 T cell receptor beta chains below, sequenced in a study of neoadjuvant nivolumab and ipilimumab in lung cancer. The method was immunoSEQ multiplex PCR; TCRdb's version includes in-frame clones alone and lacks a portion of them. Of more than 8,500 clones listed, roughly four fifths are singletons. The input for sequencing was tumor tissue, taken after neoadjuvant nivolumab, alone or with ipilimumab, at or shortly before surgery. The receptors were gathered from an adult with non-small cell lung cancer. Some clones in this sample may be carry-over from other donors' samples.

This chain connects TRBV6-1 to TRBJ2-7; D may correspond to TRBD1 or TRBD2 (5 bases each). Trimming stripped 2 bases from V and 4 bases from J, with 12 bases between. The CDR3 runs to 14 residues. The germline CDR1 and CDR2 sequences are MNHNS and SASEGT. For the CDR3, the DNA is TGTGCCAGCAGTGAATTGGGGGTCGGGTACGAGCAGTACTTC. Protein: CASSELGVGYEQYF.

V usage is TRBV19 and J usage is TRBJ2-3; D uncertain. The germline V gene has CDR1 LNHDA and CDR2 SQIVND (reference sequence). The CDR3 runs to 17 residues. Trimming pared 1 base from V and 0 bases from J, leaving 14 bases between. The CDR3 protein is CASSIGAATTSTDTQYF. The CDR3 coding sequence is TGTGCCAGTAGTATAGGTGCAGCGACGACTAGCACAGATACGCAGTATTTT. The complete variable domain, with remaining parts taken from reference TRBV19 and TRBJ2-3, reads DGGITQSPKYLFRKEGQNVTLSCEQNLNHDAMYWYRQDPGQGLRLIYYSQIVNDFQKGDIAEGYSVSREKKESFPLTVTSAQKNPTAFYLCASSIGAATTSTDTQYFGPGTRLTVL.

This sequence joins TRBV5-1 and TRBJ1-5; D uncertain. Per germline, CDR1 SGHRS and CDR2 YFSETQ. Trimming pared 4 bases from V and 0 bases from J, leaving 20 bases between. This CDR3 contains 18 residues. DNA of the CDR3: TGCGCCAGCAGCGGACGGGTACTTAAGGACGGTAGCAATCAGCCCCAGCATTTT. This sequence encodes CASSGRVLKDGSNQPQHF.

V is TRBV5-1 and J is TRBJ2-7; no clear D. Germline-derived CDR1 and CDR2 are SGHRS and YFSETQ. The length of the CDR3 is 12 residues. Trimming took off 4 bases at V and 1 base at J, with 6 bases between the two ends. CDR3 sequence: CASSPGSYEQYF. The DNA of the CDR3 is TGCGCCAGCAGCCCTGGTTCCTACGAGCAGTACTTC. Based on the CDR3 plus reference TRBV5-1 and TRBJ2-7, the full variable domain is KAGVTQTPRYLIKTRGQQVTLSCSPISGHRSVSWYQQTPGQGLQFLFEYFSETQRNKGNFPGRFSGRQFSNSRSEMNVSTLELGDSALYLCASSPGSYEQYFGPGTRLTVT.

This clone was detected only once. The chain links TRBV6-6 to TRBJ1-6; no clear D. This CDR3 has 13 amino acids. The germline V gene has CDR1 MNHNY and CDR2 SVGAGI (reference sequence). The V end lost 9 bases, the J end lost 7 bases, and 13 bases lay between the germline ends. The CDR3 is CASLRSGNSPLHF. The CDR3 coding sequence is TGTGCCAGTCTCAGGAGTGGGAATTCACCCCTCCACTTT.

This chain links TRBV11-3 with TRBJ2-1; 11 positions match TRBD2. CDR1 and CDR2 from the germline V gene are SGHNT and YENEEA. Trimming cost V 5 bases and J 5 bases; bases outside gene matches: 5. This CDR3 has 15 amino acids. CDR3 protein: CASSPPGLADNEQFF. CDR3 DNA: TGTGCCAGCAGCCCGCCGGGACTAGCGGACAATGAGCAGTTCTTC. The full variable domain, completed using reference TRBV11-3 and TRBJ2-1, is EAGVVQSPRYKIIEKKQPVAFWCNPISGHNTLYWYLQNLGQGPELLIRYENEEAVDDSQLPKDRFSAERLKGVDSTLKIQPAELGDSAVYLCASSPPGLADNEQFFGPGTRLTVL.

The rearrangement links TRBV2 to TRBJ2-5, with TRBD2 matching 7 bases. The CDR3 has 17 amino acids. The V gene end was trimmed by 6 bases and the J gene end by 5 bases; junction bases not matched to a gene: 18. Germline V gene sequence: CDR1 SNHLY, CDR2 FYNNEI. The CDR3 spells CASRVIGRGAGRETQYF. CDR3 bases: TGTGCCAGCAGAGTCATCGGGCGAGGAGCGGGACGGGAGACCCAGTACTTC.

The chain has TRBV2 and TRBJ2-3, with 7 positions matching TRBD2. Germline CDR1 is SNHLY and CDR2 is FYNNEI. V trimming: 7 bases; J trimming: 2 bases; junction bases outside the gene matches: 12. The CDR3 runs to 16 residues. The CDR3 spells CASMPPGGTHTDTQYF. In DNA, the CDR3 is TGTGCCAGCATGCCTCCCGGGGGGACTCACACAGATACGCAGTATTTT.